One sample yielded the 30 T cell receptor beta chains listed below, sequenced in a study of T cells in tumors after PD-1 blockade. Generated by immunoSEQ multiplex PCR, the TCRdb table keeps only in-frame clones and is missing some. This table holds over 60,000 clones, approximately 79% found once. The sample was PBMCs, taken after anti-PD-1 treatment. These receptors originate from a human donor with basal cell carcinoma.

The rearrangement uses TRBV9 and TRBJ2-2; D not resolved. CDR3 size: 12 residues. Germline values: CDR1 SGDLS, CDR2 YYNGEE. The V and J ends lost 4 bases and 8 bases respectively, with 9 bases between them. For the CDR3, the DNA is TGTGCCAGCAGCCAGATGGAGGGGGAGCTGTTTTTT. Translated: CASSQMEGELFF.

In this sample, this clone turned up a few times. V is TRBV2 and J is TRBJ2-1; 11 nucleotides line up with TRBD2. This CDR3 region has 15 residues. The germline V gene has CDR1 SNHLY and CDR2 FYNNEI. V was pared by 6 bases and J by 6 bases, with 7 bases of the junction left unmatched. The CDR3 nucleotides are TGTGCCAGCAGCCTTGCCGGGACTAGCGGCAATGAGCAGTTCTTC. Its translation is CASSLAGTSGNEQFF. The whole variable domain, filled in from reference TRBV2 and TRBJ2-1, reads EPEVTQTPSHQVTQMGQEVILRCVPISNHLYFYWYRQILGQKVEFLVSFYNNEISEKSEIFDDQFSVERPDGSNFTLKIRSTKLEDSAMYFCASSLAGTSGNEQFFGPGTRLTVL.

The V gene is TRBV4-2, the J gene TRBJ1-4; possibly TRBD1 for D (5 bases). V lost 1 base to trimming and J lost 4 bases, with 16 bases between them. This CDR3 spans 17 amino acids. Germline V CDR1 and CDR2: LGHNA, YNFKEQ. CDR3 sequence: CASSQGGDQGDNEKLFF. CDR3 coding DNA: TGTGCCAGCAGCCAAGGAGGGGACCAGGGAGATAATGAAAAACTGTTTTTT.

The rearrangement uses TRBV30 and TRBJ2-5; maybe TRBD1 (6 bases). Per germline, CDR1 GTSNPN and CDR2 SVGIG (reference sequence). CDR3 length: 12 amino acids. V lost 2 bases and J 3 bases, leaving 7 bases between the germline ends. CDR3 sequence reads: CAWSRQEETQYF. In DNA form, the CDR3 reads TGTGCCTGGAGTAGACAGGAAGAGACCCAGTACTTC. Based on the CDR3 plus reference TRBV30 and TRBJ2-5, the full variable domain is SQTIHQWPATLVQPVGSPLSLECTVEGTSNPNLYWYRQAAGRGLQLLFYSVGIGQISSEVPQNLSASRPQDRQFILSSKKLLLSDSGFYLCAWSRQEETQYFGPGTRLLVL.

The chain has TRBV28 and TRBJ2-3, with D possibly matching TRBD2 (6 bases). V gave up 3 bases and J gave up 6 bases, with 13 bases separating them. In germline, CDR1 is MDHEN, CDR2 SYDVKM. The CDR3 spans 14 residues. As DNA, the CDR3 is TGTGCCAGCAGTTTGGTGGGGGAGGTTGATACGCAGTATTTT. This codes for CASSLVGEVDTQYF.

This clone was recorded a few times. The CDR3 region is CASSYVSVGQFF. The CDR3, as DNA: TGTGCCAGCAGTTACGTCTCTGTGGGGCAGTTCTTC. This chain uses TRBV12-3 or TRBV12-4 with TRBJ2-1, with unresolved D. The V gene lost 4 bases and the J gene lost 12 bases, with 13 bases spanning the gap. CDR3 length: 12 residues.

The sample holds one count of this clone. The chain couples TRBV5-4 to TRBJ1-1; maybe TRBD1 (5 bases). CDR3 size: 14 residues. V lost 4 bases to trimming and J lost 1 base, with 11 bases between them. Germline values: CDR1 SGHNT, CDR2 YYREEE (reference sequence). In nucleotides, the CDR3 is TGTGCCAGCAGCCAGGGTAGGGAGAACACTGAAGCTTTCTTT. Translating it yields CASSQGRENTEAFF.

The chain combines TRBV15 with TRBJ1-5, with TRBD1 matching over 10 bases. The length of the CDR3 is 18 residues. CDR1 and CDR2 from the germline V gene are LNHNV and YYDKDF (reference sequence). With 0 bases clipped from V and 4 bases from J, the junction kept 9 bases outside the gene matches. CDR3 loop: CATSRDPRGTGVNQPQHF. The CDR3 DNA reads as TGTGCCACCAGCAGAGATCCTCGGGGGACAGGGGTGAATCAGCCCCAGCATTTT.

J is TRBJ2-5 and V is TRBV7-2, with 12 bases aligning to TRBD2. CDR3 length: 15 residues. V was clipped by 4 bases and J by 5 bases; unmatched bases: 5. CDR1 is SGHTA, CDR2 FQGNSA, per germline. The CDR3 reads CASSYSSGGAETQYF. In DNA form, the CDR3 reads TGTGCCAGCAGCTACTCTAGCGGGGGGGCGGAGACCCAGTACTTC.

The chain links TRBV5-1 to TRBJ2-3, with no clear D. Trimming left V 4 bases short and J 6 bases short, with 9 bases between. This CDR3 has 12 residues. CDR1 and CDR2 from the germline V gene are SGHRS and YFSETQ. CDR3 protein: CASSDLGDTQYF. CDR3 nucleotide sequence: TGCGCCAGCAGCGACCTAGGGGATACGCAGTATTTT.

The J gene is TRBJ1-1, the V gene TRBV3-1 (or the pseudogene TRBV3-2); D is unresolved. This CDR3 is built from 14 residues. V gave up 6 bases and J gave up 1 base, with 12 bases separating them. Germline V gene sequence: CDR1 LGHDT, CDR2 YNNKEL (reference sequence). CDR3 DNA: TGTGCCAGCAGTTCCCATGGAGAGAACACTGAAGCTTTCTTT. Translated, it gives CASSSHGENTEAFF.

The rearrangement links TRBV6-6 to TRBJ2-2, with 12 nucleotides matching TRBD1. Losses at the gene ends were 5 bases for V and 6 bases for J; bases not matched to a gene: 10. This CDR3 contains 17 residues. Germline V gene sequence: CDR1 MNHNY, CDR2 SVGAGI (reference sequence). CDR3: CASSPSRDRGLAGELFF. CDR3 nucleotides: TGTGCCAGCAGTCCATCCCGGGACAGGGGGCTGGCCGGGGAGCTGTTTTTT.

V usage is TRBV24-1 and J usage is TRBJ2-7, with D maybe TRBD1 (6 bases). Looked up from germline, CDR1 is KGHDR and CDR2 is SFDVKD. Trimming took 3 bases from V and 2 from J, leaving 7 bases between them. The CDR3 covers 13 residues. CDR3 DNA sequence: TGTGCCACCAGTGATGGACAGACCTACGAGCAGTACTTC. Its protein product is CATSDGQTYEQYF.

DNA for the CDR3: TGTGCCAGCAGAACAGGGTCGTCTGGGGCCAACGTCCTGACTTTC. Protein product: CASRTGSSGANVLTF. This chain uses TRBV5-5 with TRBJ2-6; D is possibly TRBD1 (6 bases). In germline, CDR1 is SGHKS, CDR2 YYEKEE (reference sequence). V was trimmed by 5 bases and J by 1 base, leaving 10 bases between them. The CDR3 extends over 15 amino acids.

The V and J genes are TRBV5-1 and TRBJ2-5, with D possibly TRBD2 on 5 matching bases. This CDR3 is 14 amino acids long. V was shortened by 0 bases and J by 5 bases, with 11 bases between the two germline ends. Germline V gives CDR1 SGHRS, CDR2 YFSETQ. This chain's CDR3 is CASSLEVLAETQYF. DNA for the CDR3: TGCGCCAGCAGCTTGGAGGTCCTAGCCGAGACCCAGTACTTC.

V and J are TRBV5-5 and TRBJ2-2; TRBD1 matches at 9 bases. V lost 4 bases and J lost 5; bases outside the gene matches: 9. The CDR3 contains 16 residues. The germline V gene has CDR1 SGHKS and CDR2 YYEKEE (reference sequence). The DNA of the CDR3 is TGTGCCAGCAGCCAGCTGGACAGGGGTGATACCGGGGAGCTGTTTTTT. Translated: CASSQLDRGDTGELFF.

This rearrangement joins TRBV7-9 to TRBJ1-2; D unclear. Germline V gene sequence: CDR1 SEHNR, CDR2 FQNEAQ (reference sequence). This CDR3 has 14 residues. With 0 bases removed from V and 1 base from J, the gap between germline ends came to 6 bases. CDR3: CASSLATDNYGYTF. The CDR3 nucleotides read TGTGCCAGCAGCTTAGCGACGGATAACTATGGCTACACCTTC.

The gene calls are TRBV4-1 and TRBJ2-3; D unclear. This CDR3 is 16 amino acids long. V shed 0 bases and J shed 1 base, with 11 bases lying between them. Germline-derived CDR1 and CDR2 are MGHRA and YSYEKL. The CDR3 region is CASSQEGRRGTDTQYF. The CDR3 coding sequence is TGCGCCAGCAGCCAAGAAGGCAGGAGAGGCACAGATACGCAGTATTTT.

V gene TRBV7-9 combines with J gene TRBJ2-3; possible D gene TRBD1, 5 bases. Germline V gene data show CDR1 as SEHNR and CDR2 as FQNEAQ (reference sequence). The CDR3 sequence is 14 residues long. The V end lost 1 base, the J end lost 4 bases, and 9 bases lay between the germline ends. The CDR3 DNA is TGTGCCAGCAGCTTAGTAGGGGCCGCAGATACGCAGTATTTT. This encodes CASSLVGAADTQYF.

V gene TRBV5-5 combines with J gene TRBJ2-7, with TRBD1 matching 7 bases. The CDR3 runs to 15 residues. Germline CDR1 reads SGHKS; CDR2 reads YYEKEE (reference sequence). V trimming: 3 bases; J trimming: 7 bases; junction bases outside the gene matches: 13. CDR3 coding DNA: TGTGCCAGCAGCTCGACAGGGTCGAAATTCGGGGAGCAGTACTTC. Translating it yields CASSSTGSKFGEQYF.

The J gene is TRBJ2-7, the V gene TRBV5-1; 7 nucleotides line up with TRBD1. CDR3 length: 14 residues. V lost 2 bases to trimming and J lost 7 bases; unmatched junction nucleotides: 9. Germline values: CDR1 SGHRS, CDR2 YFSETQ. CDR3 protein: CASSLQGSVEEQYF. CDR3 sequence (DNA): TGCGCCAGCAGCTTACAGGGGTCCGTCGAAGAGCAGTACTTC. The full variable domain, in which reference TRBV5-1 and TRBJ2-7 provide the parts outside the CDR3, is KAGVTQTPRYLIKTRGQQVTLSCSPISGHRSVSWYQQTPGQGLQFLFEYFSETQRNKGNFPGRFSGRQFSNSRSEMNVSTLELGDSALYLCASSLQGSVEEQYFGPGTRLTVT.

J is TRBJ1-3 and V is TRBV2, with a weak D call TRBD1 (5 bases). Germline lookup yields CDR1 SNHLY and CDR2 FYNNEI. The CDR3 is 17 amino acids. V was clipped by 6 bases and J by 4 bases, with 22 bases between them. CDR3: CASRTKDRDARGNTIYF. The CDR3 DNA reads TGTGCCAGCAGAACCAAAGACCGGGACGCTCGAGGAAACACCATATATTTT.

This clone was counted at least ten times. This chain links TRBV7-6 with TRBJ2-7; no clear D gene. Trimming stripped 1 base from V and 0 bases from J, with 13 bases between. CDR3 length: 16 amino acids. Germline V gene sequence: CDR1 SGHVS, CDR2 FNYEAQ. CDR3 region: CASSLESAWSSYEQYF. As DNA, the CDR3 is TGTGCCAGCAGCTTAGAGTCGGCCTGGTCCTCCTACGAGCAGTACTTC.

This clone was seen a handful of times. The rearrangement uses TRBV3-1 (or the pseudogene TRBV3-2) and TRBJ1-2, with TRBD1 as a possible D gene (5 bases). Germline values: CDR1 LGHDT, CDR2 YNNKEL (reference sequence). This CDR3 comprises 14 residues. Trimming removed 6 bases from V and 4 bases from J, with 15 bases in between. The CDR3 sequence is CASRPTGGGYGYTF. CDR3 in DNA: TGTGCCAGCAGACCCACAGGAGGCGGCTATGGCTACACCTTC.

The CDR3 DNA reads TGTGCCAGCTCACCACCGGGTTACCACCAAGAGACCCAGTACTTC. Amino acids: CASSPPGYHQETQYF. The rearrangement joins TRBV18 to TRBJ2-5, with D unresolved. Looked up from germline, CDR1 is KGHSH and CDR2 is LQKENI. This CDR3 contains 15 residues. The V and J ends lost 0 bases and 0 bases respectively, with 8 bases between them.

The chain has TRBV6-5 and TRBJ2-7, with 7 positions matching TRBD2. There are 13 residues in the CDR3. Trimming took 6 bases from V and 2 from J; bases not matched to a gene: 4. Germline-derived CDR1 and CDR2 are MNHEY and SVGAGI. The CDR3 sequence is CASRSSGTYEQYF. The CDR3 nucleotides read TGTGCCAGCAGGTCTAGCGGTACCTACGAGCAGTACTTC.

This chain connects TRBV5-4 to TRBJ1-6; 10 bases map to TRBD1. CDR1 and CDR2 from the germline V gene are SGHNT and YYREEE (reference sequence). This CDR3 spans 16 amino acids. J lost 9 bases, V lost 0 bases, and 6 bases had no gene match. CDR3 nucleotide sequence: TGTGCCAGCAGCTTGGGGACGAGACAGGGGGCTTCACCCCTCCACTTT. It is translated as CASSLGTRQGASPLHF.

This chain links TRBV4-2 with TRBJ1-1; D is unclear. The CDR3 is made up of 14 amino acids. Trimming stripped 0 bases from V and 0 bases from J, with 5 bases between. Per germline, CDR1 LGHNA and CDR2 YNFKEQ. In DNA, the CDR3 is TGTGCCAGCAGCCAAGAACACCTGAACACTGAAGCTTTCTTT. It is translated as CASSQEHLNTEAFF.

This clone is deemed medium-sized. The chain employs TRBV21-1 and TRBJ2-6; TRBD1 was called by the table and not checked on the DNA. TRBV21-1 is labeled a pseudogene. The CDR3 consists of 14 residues. CDR3 DNA: TGTGCCAGCAGACGTGGGGCGAGGGCCAACGTCCTGACTTTC. Its protein product is CASRRGARANVLTF.

The rearrangement links TRBV5-6 to TRBJ2-7; D remains ambiguous. This CDR3 region has 13 residues. The V end was cut by 4 bases, the J end by 2 bases, with 10 bases between. Germline V gene sequence: CDR1 SGHDT, CDR2 YYEEEE. CDR3 nucleotides: TGTGCCAGCAGCCCAGGACGGACCTACGAGCAGTACTTC. Its protein product is CASSPGRTYEQYF.